The 2 T cell receptor beta chains below all came from one sample that was sequenced in a study of blood T cell repertoires in COVID-19. Produced via immunoSEQ multiplex PCR; TCRdb's table is partial and in-frame only. Found here are around 70,000 clones, roughly 85% of them singletons; the top ten hold under 2%. Sequenced: peripheral blood. The source of these receptors is a woman aged 60-75 years with acute or convalescent COVID-19.

The CDR3 sequence: CASILRDRGMSAGGPTEQYF. The CDR3 nucleotides are TGTGCCAGCATCCTCCGGGACAGGGGAATGTCAGCGGGAGGACCTACCGAGCAGTACTTC. The chain is built from TRBV3-1 (or the pseudogene TRBV3-2) and TRBJ2-7, with D possibly matching TRBD1 (10 bases). The V and J ends lost 7 bases and 6 bases respectively, with 37 bases between them. The germline V gene encodes CDR1 LGHDT and CDR2 YNNKEL (reference sequence). CDR3 length: 20 amino acids.

V usage is TRBV5-1 and J usage is TRBJ1-2; no clear D. The CDR3 runs 12 residues. Germline V gene data show CDR1 as SGHRS and CDR2 as YFSETQ. Trimming took off 4 bases at V and 2 bases at J, with 6 bases between the two ends. The DNA of the CDR3 is TGCGCCAGCAGCATAGCGAACTATGGCTACACCTTC. This codes for CASSIANYGYTF.